A selection of T cell receptor beta chains follows, all from one sample in a study of cytotoxic CD8 clonotypes in ibrutinib-treated CLL. Sequencing used immunoSEQ multiplex PCR; TCRdb keeps in-frame clones, though not all of them. The repertoire includes 150,000 to 200,000 clones, more than 75% of them detected once, and over 2% sits in the top ten. Here the sequenced sample was PBMCs, taken after 12 months of ibrutinib treatment. Receptors originate from a human donor with chronic lymphocytic leukemia. Both conserved end residues are part of each CDR3. Each record gives: clone size, J gene, V gene, D gene, CDR3 DNA, CDR3 protein. A D gene is named only where the DNA matches it firmly. A clone size is listed for some rows: how often the clone was seen (once, few, many), or a class if it is expanded.

NA,TRBJ2-1,TRBV7-3,TRBD2,TGTGCCAGCAGCCCCTCGACTAGCGGGGGGGCCGATGAGCAGTTCTTC,CASSPSTSGGADEQFF
NA,TRBJ2-5,TRBV7-8,NA,TGTGCCAGCAGCTCAACCGATCGGGAGACCCAGTACTTC,CASSSTDRETQYF
NA,TRBJ2-2,TRBV5-4,TRBD2,TGTGCCAGCAGCTTGGAACTAGCGGACACCGGGGAGCTGTTTTTT,CASSLELADTGELFF
NA,TRBJ2-7,TRBV13,NA,TGTGCCAGCAGCTTTTACTCCTACGAGCAGTACTTC,CASSFYSYEQYF
NA,TRBJ2-3,TRBV11-2,NA,TGTGCCAGCAGCTTCTTTGGGGCCCAATCTTCCACAGATACGCAGTATTTT,CASSFFGAQSSTDTQYF
NA,TRBJ2-3,TRBV4-2,TRBD2,TGTGCCAGCAGCCAATCGGGGGGGGTGGAGGGAGATACGCAGTATTTT,CASSQSGGVEGDTQYF
NA,TRBJ1-5,TRBV7-2,NA,TGTGCCAGCAGCTTACGGAACAATCAGCCCCAGCATTTT,CASSLRNNQPQHF
NA,TRBJ2-1,TRBV6-1,TRBD2,TGTGCCAGCAGTATTGGACTAGTAAATGAGCAGTTCTTC,CASSIGLVNEQFF
NA,TRBJ2-7,TRBV30,NA,TGTGCCTGGAGTTCTGACAGGCCGCCCTACGAGCAGTACTTC,CAWSSDRPPYEQYF
NA,TRBJ1-1,TRBV7-6,NA,TGTGCCAGCAGCTTAGTGCAGGGTGAAGCTTTCTTT,CASSLVQGEAFF
NA,TRBJ2-7,TRBV18,TRBD1,TGTGCCAGCTCAAACGGACAGGGCACCTACGAGCAGTACTTC,CASSNGQGTYEQYF
NA,TRBJ2-7,TRBV4-1,TRBD1,TGCGCCAGCAGCCAAGTGTCACTTGGACAGGGGTTGGACGAGCAGTACTTC,CASSQVSLGQGLDEQYF
NA,TRBJ2-7,TRBV7-3,TRBD1,TGTGCCAGCAGCCCCGGACAGGGCTTGCGGGAGCAGTACTTC,CASSPGQGLREQYF
NA,TRBJ2-2,TRBV5-1,NA,TGCGCCAGCAGCTTGGCCCGGCAAGGAAACACCGGGGAGCTGTTTTTT,CASSLARQGNTGELFF
NA,TRBJ2-3,TRBV6-8,TRBD2,TGTGCCAGCACCAAGAACGGGAGGTCCACAGATACGCAGTATTTT,CASTKNGRSTDTQYF
NA,TRBJ2-7,TRBV11-2,NA,TGTGCCAGCAGCTTAGATTACGAGCAGTACTTC,CASSLDYEQYF
NA,TRBJ1-2,TRBV19,TRBD1,TGTGCCAGTAGTCCCGCGGGACAGGGGAAGAACTATGGCTACACCTTC,CASSPAGQGKNYGYTF
NA,TRBJ2-2,TRBV9,TRBD1,TGTGCCAGCAGCGTAGGGGACAGCGGCACCGGGGAGCTGTTTTTT,CASSVGDSGTGELFF
NA,TRBJ1-3,TRBV9,NA,TGTGCCAGCAGTGCAGGGACACTCTCTGGAAACACCATATATTTT,CASSAGTLSGNTIYF
NA,TRBJ2-7,TRBV2,NA,TGTGCCAGCAGTCCTCCCGGGCCCTACGAGCAGTACTTC,CASSPPGPYEQYF
NA,TRBJ1-5,TRBV7-9,NA,TGTGCCAGCAGCTTAGACGGCATTCAGCCCCAGCATTTT,CASSLDGIQPQHF
NA,TRBJ2-7,TRBV6-5,NA,TGTGCCAGCAGTTATACCGGGACAACGGGATCCTACGAGCAGTACTTC,CASSYTGTTGSYEQYF
NA,TRBJ2-3,TRBV6-6,NA,TGTGCCAGCAGTTATTGGGGGGGCGGCACAGATACGCAGTATTTT,CASSYWGGGTDTQYF
NA,TRBJ1-3,TRBV28,NA,TGTGCCAGCAGTCCTATGGCCCCGGGCCACTCTGGAAACACCATATATTTT,CASSPMAPGHSGNTIYF
NA,TRBJ2-7,TRBV5-1,NA,TGCGCCAGCAGCTTGGAACAGGCAGGCCACGAGCAGTACTTC,CASSLEQAGHEQYF
NA,TRBJ1-2,TRBV7-9,NA,TGTGCCAGCAGCTTAGCGCTAGGGTACCTCTTGGGCTACACCTTC,CASSLALGYLLGYTF
once,TRBJ1-4,TRBV2,NA,TGTGCCAGCAGTGAAATGGAGACGGCTCCAACTAATGAAAAACTGTTTTTT,CASSEMETAPTNEKLFF
NA,TRBJ1-4,TRBV7-2,NA,TGCGCCAGCAGCCTGGGCGACCTACTTCAAAATGAAAAACTGTTTTTT,CASSLGDLLQNEKLFF
NA,TRBJ2-5,TRBV28,NA,TGTGCCAGCACCAAGGGGATTCTGGAGACCCAGTACTTC,CASTKGILETQYF
NA,TRBJ2-7,TRBV4-1,NA,TGCGCCAGCAGCCAAGTAGAGGCTGGGTACGAGCAGTACTTC,CASSQVEAGYEQYF
NA,TRBJ1-2,TRBV7-2,NA,TGTGCCAGCAGCTTACCCAAACTCACTTACTATGGCTACACCTTC,CASSLPKLTYYGYTF
few,TRBJ2-5,TRBV5-1,NA,TGCGCCAGCAGCTTGGGGGACTTCGGGACTCAAGAGACCCAGTACTTC,CASSLGDFGTQETQYF
once,TRBJ1-1,TRBV2,NA,TGTGCCAGCAGTGAAGCTACGGGGGCGCGCACTGAAGCTTTCTTT,CASSEATGARTEAFF
NA,TRBJ2-3,TRBV4-1,NA,TGCGCCAGCAGCCAAGGAGACCTTGGCACAGATACGCAGTATTTT,CASSQGDLGTDTQYF
NA,TRBJ2-7,TRBV5-1,NA,TGCGCCAGCAGCTTGGACAGGATCTACGAGCAGTACTTC,CASSLDRIYEQYF
NA,TRBJ2-7,TRBV7-3,NA,TGTGCCAGCAGCCCATCAGGGGGGGGCTCCTACGAGCAGTACTTC,CASSPSGGGSYEQYF
NA,TRBJ2-3,TRBV28,NA,TGTGCCAGCACCCCGGGGGACTCTACAGATACGCAGTATTTT,CASTPGDSTDTQYF
NA,TRBJ2-4,TRBV18,TRBD2,TGTGCCAGCTCACCACTAGCGGGAGGGTCCATTCAGTACTTC,CASSPLAGGSIQYF
NA,TRBJ1-2,TRBV19,NA,TGTGCCAGTAGCGCCGCATTCGGGTCAATTTATGGCTACACCTTC,CASSAAFGSIYGYTF
NA,TRBJ2-7,TRBV27,TRBD2,TGTGCCAGCAAAGGGACTAGCGGATTCTCCTACGAGCAGTACTTC,CASKGTSGFSYEQYF
NA,TRBJ1-1,TRBV10-3,TRBD1,TGTGCCATCCGGGGACAGGTAGAGGCGACTGAAGCTTTCTTT,CAIRGQVEATEAFF
NA,TRBJ2-7,TRBV5-1,TRBD1,TGCGCCAGCAGCTTGGGGACAGGGTTTCCTAACGAGCAGTACTTC,CASSLGTGFPNEQYF
NA,TRBJ1-2,TRBV30,TRBD1,TGTGCCTGGAGTGACCCCGGGACAGGGTGGGGCTACACCTTC,CAWSDPGTGWGYTF
few,TRBJ1-5,TRBV28,NA,TGTGCCAGCAGTCCCTGGGGGACGGGGAGCAATCAGCCCCAGCATTTT,CASSPWGTGSNQPQHF
few,TRBJ2-7,TRBV28,NA,TGTGCCAGCAGTCTACAGGGCCTGTCCTACGAGCAGTACTTC,CASSLQGLSYEQYF
NA,TRBJ2-7,TRBV7-2,NA,TGTGCCAGCAGCCGGACGGGAGAGGGATACGAGCAGTACTTC,CASSRTGEGYEQYF
NA,TRBJ1-2,TRBV7-9,TRBD1,TGTGCCAGCAGCGTCGGGACAGGGGAAAGGTATGGCTACACCTTC,CASSVGTGERYGYTF
NA,TRBJ2-1,TRBV11-1,NA,TGTGCCAGCAGCACTAAAAATGAGCAGTTCTTC,CASSTKNEQFF
NA,TRBJ2-7,TRBV9,NA,TGTGCCAGCAGCGAGGGGGGAACCGGGGCTGACGAGCAGTACTTC,CASSEGGTGADEQYF
NA,TRBJ2-3,TRBV28,TRBD2,TGTGCCAGCAGTTCCCCTTCCGGGACTAGCGGGTTTACGCAGTATTTT,CASSSPSGTSGFTQYF
NA,TRBJ2-1,TRBV4-1,TRBD1,TGCGCCAGCAGCCAACGGACAGGGAAGAATTACAATGAGCAGTTCTTC,CASSQRTGKNYNEQFF
NA,TRBJ2-4,TRBV11-2,NA,TGTGCCAGCAGCTTAGAAGGGGTACAGTGGTGGGACATTCAGTACTTC,CASSLEGVQWWDIQYF
NA,TRBJ2-3,TRBV18,TRBD1,TGTGCCAGCTCACCAGGACAGGGAGGCACAGATACGCAGTATTTT,CASSPGQGGTDTQYF
NA,TRBJ2-2,TRBV4-2,NA,TGTGCCAGCAGCCAGGCTGACTGGACAGCGAACACCGGGGAGCTGTTTTTT,CASSQADWTANTGELFF
NA,TRBJ1-2,TRBV28,TRBD1,TGTGCCAGCAGTTTATCCTCGACAGGGGGTTATGGCTACACCTTC,CASSLSSTGGYGYTF
once,TRBJ2-7,TRBV20-1,NA,TGCAGTGTAAAGGGGTCCTACGAGCAGTACTTC,CSVKGSYEQYF
NA,TRBJ2-1,TRBV4-3,TRBD2,TGCGCCAGCAGCCAAGACCGGGGAGTTAGCGGGAGTGCCTACAATGAGCAGTTCTTC,CASSQDRGVSGSAYNEQFF
NA,TRBJ2-5,TRBV7-9,NA,TGTGCCAGCAGCTCTTGGACGCTACAAGAGACCCAGTACTTC,CASSSWTLQETQYF